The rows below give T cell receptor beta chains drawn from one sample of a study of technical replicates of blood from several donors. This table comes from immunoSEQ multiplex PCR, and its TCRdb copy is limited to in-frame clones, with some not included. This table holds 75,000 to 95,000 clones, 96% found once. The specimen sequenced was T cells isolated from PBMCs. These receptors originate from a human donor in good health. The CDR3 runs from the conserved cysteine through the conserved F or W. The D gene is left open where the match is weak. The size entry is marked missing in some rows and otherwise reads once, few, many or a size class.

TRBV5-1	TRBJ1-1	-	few	CASSSTANTEAFF	TGCGCCAGCAGCTCGACAGCGAACACTGAAGCTTTCTTT
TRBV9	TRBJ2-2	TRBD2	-	CASSDRSGGYNTGELFF	TGTGCCAGCAGCGACCGAAGCGGGGGATATAACACCGGGGAGCTGTTTTTT
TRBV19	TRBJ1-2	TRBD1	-	CASTQGAHGYTF	TGTGCCAGTACTCAGGGGGCTCATGGCTACACCTTC
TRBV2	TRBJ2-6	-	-	CASSDESVLATGANVLTF	TGTGCCAGCAGTGATGAATCGGTACTAGCTACTGGGGCCAACGTCCTGACTTTC
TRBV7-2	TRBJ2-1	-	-	CASSLISTRVNEQFF	TGTGCCAGCAGCTTAATTTCAACCCGGGTAAATGAGCAGTTCTTC
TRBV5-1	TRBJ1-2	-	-	CASSLSGKQGYTF	TGCGCCAGCAGCTTGAGCGGGAAACAGGGCTACACCTTC
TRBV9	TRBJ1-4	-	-	CASSAEPGGGEKLFF	TGTGCCAGCAGCGCCGAACCGGGAGGTGGGGAAAAACTGTTTTTT
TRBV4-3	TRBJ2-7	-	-	CASSQEGAGSYEQYF	TGCGCCAGCAGCCAAGAGGGGGCTGGTTCCTACGAGCAGTACTTC
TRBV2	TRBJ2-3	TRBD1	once	CASSPRTGMVTDTQYF	TGTGCCAGCAGTCCTAGGACAGGAATGGTCACAGATACGCAGTATTTT
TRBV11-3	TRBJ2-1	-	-	CASSGGRSYNEQFF	TGTGCCAGCAGCGGTGGGAGGTCCTACAATGAGCAGTTCTTC
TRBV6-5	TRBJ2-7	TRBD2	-	CASSYPGLADYEQYF	TGTGCCAGCAGTTACCCTGGACTAGCGGATTACGAGCAGTACTTC
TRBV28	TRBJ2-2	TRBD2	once	CASSRGLAEARAGELFF	TGTGCCAGCAGCCGGGGACTAGCGGAAGCTAGGGCCGGGGAGCTGTTTTTT
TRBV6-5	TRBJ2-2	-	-	CASSYLADTGELFF	TGTGCCAGCAGTTACTTGGCAGACACCGGGGAGCTGTTTTTT
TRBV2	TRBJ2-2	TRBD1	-	CASTQAGTGFGGELFF	TGTGCCAGCACCCAGGCCGGGACAGGGTTCGGCGGGGAGCTGTTTTTT
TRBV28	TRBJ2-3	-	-	CASIDGGSTDTQYF	TGTGCCAGCATAGATGGCGGTAGCACAGATACGCAGTATTTT
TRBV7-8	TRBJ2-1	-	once	CASSLDRDNEQFF	TGTGCCAGCAGCTTAGACAGGGATAATGAGCAGTTCTTC
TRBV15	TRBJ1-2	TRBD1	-	CATSRSPGTGELTTNYGYTF	TGTGCCACCAGCAGATCCCCGGGGACAGGGGAGCTTACTACTAACTATGGCTACACCTTC
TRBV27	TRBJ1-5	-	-	CASSFAGGNQPQHF	TGTGCCAGCAGTTTCGCAGGGGGCAATCAGCCCCAGCATTTT
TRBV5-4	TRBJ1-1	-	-	CASSLDGTENTEAFF	TGTGCCAGCAGCCTGGACGGGACTGAGAACACTGAAGCTTTCTTT
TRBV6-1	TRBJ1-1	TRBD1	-	CASGDRGDTEAFF	TGTGCCAGCGGTGACAGGGGGGACACTGAAGCTTTCTTT
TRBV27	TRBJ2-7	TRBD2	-	CASRPRGDEQYF	TGTGCCAGCAGACCTCGGGGGGACGAGCAGTACTTC
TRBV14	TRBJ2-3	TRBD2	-	CASTLLAEKRDTQYF	TGTGCCAGCACCCTACTAGCGGAAAAAAGGGATACGCAGTATTTT
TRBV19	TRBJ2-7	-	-	CASSQQAVAYEQYF	TGTGCCAGTAGTCAACAAGCGGTAGCTTACGAGCAGTACTTC
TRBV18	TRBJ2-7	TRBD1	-	CASSRTGPGEQYF	TGTGCCAGCTCACGGACAGGGCCCGGCGAGCAGTACTTC
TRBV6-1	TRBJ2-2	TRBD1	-	CASNYRGLTGELFF	TGTGCCAGCAACTACAGGGGGCTTACCGGGGAGCTGTTTTTT
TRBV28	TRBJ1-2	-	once	CASSLNFEGADGYTF	TGTGCCAGCAGTTTAAATTTTGAGGGAGCTGATGGCTACACCTTC
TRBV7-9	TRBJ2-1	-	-	CASSLGAVNEQFF	TGTGCCAGCAGCCTAGGGGCCGTCAATGAGCAGTTCTTC
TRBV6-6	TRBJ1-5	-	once	CASSYSSGINQPQHF	TGTGCCAGCAGTTACTCCTCAGGCATCAATCAGCCCCAGCATTTT
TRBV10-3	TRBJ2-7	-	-	CAIRRGDGVTETYEQYF	TGTGCCATCAGGCGGGGTGACGGGGTGACCGAGACCTACGAGCAGTACTTC
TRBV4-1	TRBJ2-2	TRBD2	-	CASSQEGTSGSGGELFF	TGCGCCAGCAGCCAAGAAGGGACTAGCGGGAGCGGAGGGGAGCTGTTTTTT